Detailed here is one TCR beta chain. Generated by immunoSEQ multiplex PCR, the TCRdb table keeps only in-frame clones and is missing some. Of tens of thousands of clones in the sample, about two fifths were seen once. The CDR3 spans 15 residues. Germline CDR1 is LGHNA and CDR2 is YNFKEQ. V shed 1 base and J shed 6 bases, with 16 bases lying between them. These data originate in a study of graft-versus-host responses after intestinal transplantation. As for the study in general: Among the recipients, all got anti-thymocyte globulin induction and then tacrolimus and steroids for approximately 3 years. Study findings and constraints: GvH clones were identified in recipient marrow, with some first appearing in ileum or blood.

Each mixed lymphocyte reaction held approximately 200,000 CFSE-labeled responders and approximately 200,000 irradiated violet-dye-labeled stimulators. J is TRBJ2-7 and V is TRBV4-2, with no clear D. The sample in question was alloreactive CD8+ T cells from a mixed lymphocyte reaction culture, obtained before transplantation. This sample's subset: CFSE-low proliferating T cells sorted from approximately six-day pre-transplant mixed lymphocyte reaction (GvH or HvG direction). This sequence originates from a human patient who was an organ donor for intestinal transplantation. CDR3: CASSQVHEPLVEQYF. CDR3 coding DNA: TGTGCCAGCAGCCAAGTCCACGAACCCCTGGTCGAGCAGTACTTC.